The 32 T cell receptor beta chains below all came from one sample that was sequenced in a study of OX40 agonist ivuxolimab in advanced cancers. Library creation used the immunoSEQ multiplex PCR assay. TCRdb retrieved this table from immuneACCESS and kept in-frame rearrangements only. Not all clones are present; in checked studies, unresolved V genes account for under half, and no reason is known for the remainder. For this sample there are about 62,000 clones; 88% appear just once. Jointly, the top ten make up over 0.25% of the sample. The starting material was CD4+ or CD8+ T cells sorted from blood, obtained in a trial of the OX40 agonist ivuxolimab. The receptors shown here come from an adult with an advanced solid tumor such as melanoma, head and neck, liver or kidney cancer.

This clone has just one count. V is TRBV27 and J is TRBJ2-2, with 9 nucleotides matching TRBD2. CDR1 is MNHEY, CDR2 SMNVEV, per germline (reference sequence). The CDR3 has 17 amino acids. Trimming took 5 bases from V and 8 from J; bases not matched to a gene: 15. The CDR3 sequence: CASSITGTSRVRGELFF. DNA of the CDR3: TGTGCCAGCAGTATTACCGGGACTAGCCGGGTGAGGGGGGAGCTGTTTTTT.

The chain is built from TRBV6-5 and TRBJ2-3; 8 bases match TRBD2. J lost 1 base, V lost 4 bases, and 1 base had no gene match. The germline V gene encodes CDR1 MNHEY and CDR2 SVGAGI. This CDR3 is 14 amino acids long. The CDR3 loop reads CASSSTSGTDTQYF. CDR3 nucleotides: TGTGCCAGCAGTTCGACTAGCGGCACAGATACGCAGTATTTT.

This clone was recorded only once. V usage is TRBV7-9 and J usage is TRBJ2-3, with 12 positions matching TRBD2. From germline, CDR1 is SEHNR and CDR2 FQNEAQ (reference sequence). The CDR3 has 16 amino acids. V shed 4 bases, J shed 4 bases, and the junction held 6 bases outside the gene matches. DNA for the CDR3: TGTGCCAGCAGCTCTAGCGGGAGGGACAAGGCAGATACGCAGTATTTT. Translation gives CASSSSGRDKADTQYF.

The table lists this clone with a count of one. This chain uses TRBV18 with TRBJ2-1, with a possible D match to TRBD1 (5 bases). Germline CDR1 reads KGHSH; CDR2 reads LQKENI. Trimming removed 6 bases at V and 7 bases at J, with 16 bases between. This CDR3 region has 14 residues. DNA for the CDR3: TGTGCCAGCTCTCCCTACGACAGTGCTAATGAGCAGTTCTTC. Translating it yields CASSPYDSANEQFF.

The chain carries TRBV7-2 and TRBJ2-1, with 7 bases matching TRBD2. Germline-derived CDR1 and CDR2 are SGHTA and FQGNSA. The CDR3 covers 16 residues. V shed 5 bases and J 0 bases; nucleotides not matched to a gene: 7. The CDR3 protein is CASSLWGGSSYNEQFF. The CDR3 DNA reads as TGTGCCAGCAGCCTATGGGGGGGGAGCTCCTACAATGAGCAGTTCTTC.

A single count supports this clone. In DNA, the CDR3 is TGTGCCAGCAGTCTGAGCCCTAACACCGGGGAGCTGTTTTTT. Residues: CASSLSPNTGELFF. V is TRBV9 and J is TRBJ2-2; D is unresolved. Germline V CDR1 and CDR2: SGDLS, YYNGEE. V dropped 5 bases and J dropped 2 bases, with 10 bases sitting between them. The CDR3 extends over 14 amino acids.

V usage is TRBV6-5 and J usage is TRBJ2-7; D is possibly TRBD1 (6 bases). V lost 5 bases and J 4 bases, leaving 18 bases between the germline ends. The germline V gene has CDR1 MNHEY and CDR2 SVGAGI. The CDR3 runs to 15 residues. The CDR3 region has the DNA TGTGCCAGCAGTGTAAACAGGGTCAAACCGTACGAGCAGTACTTC. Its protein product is CASSVNRVKPYEQYF.

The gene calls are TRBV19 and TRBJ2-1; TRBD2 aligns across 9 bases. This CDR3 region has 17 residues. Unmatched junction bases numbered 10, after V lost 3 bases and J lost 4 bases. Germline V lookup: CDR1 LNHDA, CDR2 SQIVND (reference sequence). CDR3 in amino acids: CASSIGASGDRYNEQFF. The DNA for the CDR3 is TGTGCCAGTAGTATCGGGGCTAGCGGGGACAGATACAATGAGCAGTTCTTC.

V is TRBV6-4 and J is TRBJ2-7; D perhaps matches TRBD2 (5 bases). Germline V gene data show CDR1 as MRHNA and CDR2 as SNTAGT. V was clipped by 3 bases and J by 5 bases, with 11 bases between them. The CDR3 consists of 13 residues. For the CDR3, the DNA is TGTGCCAGCAGTGAACATGAGGGTAACGAGCAGTACTTC. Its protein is CASSEHEGNEQYF.

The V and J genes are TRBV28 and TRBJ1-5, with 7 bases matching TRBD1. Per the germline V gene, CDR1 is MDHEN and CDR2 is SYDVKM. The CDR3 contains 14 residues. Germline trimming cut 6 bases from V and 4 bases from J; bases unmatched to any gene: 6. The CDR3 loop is CASRGGQTNQPQHF. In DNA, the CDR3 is TGTGCCAGCAGGGGGGGACAGACAAATCAGCCCCAGCATTTT. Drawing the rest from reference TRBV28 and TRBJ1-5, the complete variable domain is DVKVTQSSRYLVKRTGEKVFLECVQDMDHENMFWYRQDPGLGLRLIYFSYDVKMKEKGDIPEGYSVSREKKERFSLILESASTNQTSMYLCASRGGQTNQPQHFGDGTRLSIL.

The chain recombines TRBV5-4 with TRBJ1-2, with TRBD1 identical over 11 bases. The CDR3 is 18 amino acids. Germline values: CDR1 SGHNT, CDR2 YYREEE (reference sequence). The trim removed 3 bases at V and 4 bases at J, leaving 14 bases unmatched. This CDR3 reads CASSSPGTGGLMGYGYTF. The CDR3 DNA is TGTGCCAGCAGCTCTCCCGGGACAGGGGGTCTTATGGGCTATGGCTACACCTTC.

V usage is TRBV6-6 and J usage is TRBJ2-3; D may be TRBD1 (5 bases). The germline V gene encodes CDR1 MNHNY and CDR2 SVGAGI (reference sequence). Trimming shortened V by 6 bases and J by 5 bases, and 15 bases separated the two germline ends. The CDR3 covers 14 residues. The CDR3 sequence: CASRDTGKGDTQYF. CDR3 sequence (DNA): TGTGCCAGCAGGGATACAGGAAAGGGAGATACGCAGTATTTT.

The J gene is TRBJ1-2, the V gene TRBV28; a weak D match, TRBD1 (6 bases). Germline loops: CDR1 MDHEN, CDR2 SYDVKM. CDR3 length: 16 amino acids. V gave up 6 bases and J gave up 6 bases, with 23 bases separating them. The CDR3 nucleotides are TGTGCCAGCAGCCTCATTGACAGGCCTCTGGAGAATGGCTACACCTTC. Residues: CASSLIDRPLENGYTF.

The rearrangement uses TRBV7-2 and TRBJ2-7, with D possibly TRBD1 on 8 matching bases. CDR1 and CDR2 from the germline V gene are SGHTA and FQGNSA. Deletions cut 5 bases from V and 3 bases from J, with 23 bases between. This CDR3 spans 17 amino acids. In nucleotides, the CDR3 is TGTGCCAGCAGCATTACAGGGACAGGACGGGGGGACTACGAGCAGTACTTC. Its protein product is CASSITGTGRGDYEQYF.

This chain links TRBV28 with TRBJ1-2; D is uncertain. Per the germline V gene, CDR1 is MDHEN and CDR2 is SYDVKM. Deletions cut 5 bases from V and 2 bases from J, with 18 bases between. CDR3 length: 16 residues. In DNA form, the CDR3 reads TGTGCCAGCAGTCCCCAAGGCACAGTATACAACTATGGCTACACCTTC. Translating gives CASSPQGTVYNYGYTF.

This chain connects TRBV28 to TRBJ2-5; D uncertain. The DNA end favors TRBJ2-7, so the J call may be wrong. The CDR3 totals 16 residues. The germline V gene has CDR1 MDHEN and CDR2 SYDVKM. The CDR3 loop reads CASTPFRLIAPYEQYF. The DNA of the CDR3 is TGTGCCAGCACCCCGTTCCGTTTGATCGCCCCCTACGAGCAGTACTTC.

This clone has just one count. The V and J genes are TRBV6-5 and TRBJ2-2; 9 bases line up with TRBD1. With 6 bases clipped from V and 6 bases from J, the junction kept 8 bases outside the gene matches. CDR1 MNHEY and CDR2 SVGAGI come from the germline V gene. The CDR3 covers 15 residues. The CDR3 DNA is TGTGCCAGCAGGGAAAGGACAGGGGTTCCCGGGGAGCTGTTTTTT. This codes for CASRERTGVPGELFF.

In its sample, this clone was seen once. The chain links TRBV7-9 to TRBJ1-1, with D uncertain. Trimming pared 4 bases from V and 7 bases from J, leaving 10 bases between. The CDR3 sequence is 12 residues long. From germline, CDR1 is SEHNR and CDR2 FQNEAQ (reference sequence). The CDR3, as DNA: TGTGCCAGCAGCTCCGGGCGGGGTGAAGCTTTCTTT. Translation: CASSSGRGEAFF.

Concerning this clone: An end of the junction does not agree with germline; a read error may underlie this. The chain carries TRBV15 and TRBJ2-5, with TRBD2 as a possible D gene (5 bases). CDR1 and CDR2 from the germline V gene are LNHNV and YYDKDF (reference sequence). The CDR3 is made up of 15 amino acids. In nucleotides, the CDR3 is TGTGCCACCAGCCGAGAGGGTGTTAACGGGGAGACCCAGTACTTC. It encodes CATSREGVNGETQYF.

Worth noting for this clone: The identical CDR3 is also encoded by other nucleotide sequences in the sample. The CDR3 DNA is TGTGCCAGCAGTTCCCTAGGGCGGGGGGGGGTATTCACTGAAGCTTTCTTT. Its translation: CASSSLGRGGVFTEAFF. V gene TRBV28 combines with J gene TRBJ1-1, with D tentatively TRBD1 (5 bases). The V gene lost 4 bases and the J gene lost 4 bases, with 22 bases spanning the gap. The CDR3 is made up of 17 amino acids. In germline, CDR1 is MDHEN, CDR2 SYDVKM. Drawing the rest from reference TRBV28 and TRBJ1-1, the complete variable domain is DVKVTQSSRYLVKRTGEKVFLECVQDMDHENMFWYRQDPGLGLRLIYFSYDVKMKEKGDIPEGYSVSREKKERFSLILESASTNQTSMYLCASSSLGRGGVFTEAFFGQGTRLTVV.

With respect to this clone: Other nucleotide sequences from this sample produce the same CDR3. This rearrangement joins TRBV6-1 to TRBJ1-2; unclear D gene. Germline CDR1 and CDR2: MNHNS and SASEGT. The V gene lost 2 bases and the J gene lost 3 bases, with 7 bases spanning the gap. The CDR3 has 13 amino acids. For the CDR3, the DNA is TGTGCCAGCAGTGAAACCGGGGACTATGGCTACACCTTC. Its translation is CASSETGDYGYTF.

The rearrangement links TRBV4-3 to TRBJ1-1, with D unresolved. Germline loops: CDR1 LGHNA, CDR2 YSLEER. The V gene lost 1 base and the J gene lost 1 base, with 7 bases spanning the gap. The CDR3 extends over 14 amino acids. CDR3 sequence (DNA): TGCGCCAGCAGCCAAGGTTTCAGGAACACTGAAGCTTTCTTT. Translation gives CASSQGFRNTEAFF.

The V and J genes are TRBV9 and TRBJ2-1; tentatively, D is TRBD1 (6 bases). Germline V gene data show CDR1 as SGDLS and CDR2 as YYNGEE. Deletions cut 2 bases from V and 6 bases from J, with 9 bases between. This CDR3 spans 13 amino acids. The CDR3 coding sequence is TGTGCCAGCAGCGTCCTACAGGGCAATGAGCAGTTCTTC. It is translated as CASSVLQGNEQFF.

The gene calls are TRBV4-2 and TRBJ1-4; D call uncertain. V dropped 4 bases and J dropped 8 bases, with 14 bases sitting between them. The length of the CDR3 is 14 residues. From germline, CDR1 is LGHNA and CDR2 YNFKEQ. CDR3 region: CASSPHGPSEKLFF. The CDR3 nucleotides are TGTGCCAGCAGCCCCCATGGGCCCAGCGAAAAACTGTTTTTT.

The CDR3 DNA sequence: TGTGCCAGCAGTGAAGTGGGGACTGAAGCTTTCTTT. Amino acids: CASSEVGTEAFF. The V and J genes are TRBV6-5 and TRBJ1-1; D is uncertain. This CDR3 region has 12 residues. V was pared by 5 bases and J by 5 bases, with 9 bases between. The germline V gene has CDR1 MNHEY and CDR2 SVGAGI.

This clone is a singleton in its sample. The CDR3 loop is CASSVDSTGGSEKLFF. The CDR3, as DNA: TGTGCCAGCAGCGTAGACTCGACAGGGGGAAGTGAAAAACTGTTTTTT. This rearrangement joins TRBV9 to TRBJ1-4, with 9 bases aligning to TRBD1. Looked up from germline, CDR1 is SGDLS and CDR2 is YYNGEE. The CDR3 has 16 amino acids. The junction had 7 bases not matched to a gene; V was cut back by 0 bases and J by 7 bases. The variable domain in full, with the rest retrieved from reference TRBV9 and TRBJ1-4, is DSGVTQTPKHLITATGQRVTLRCSPRSGDLSVYWYQQSLDQGLQFLIQYYNGEERAKGNILERFSAQQFPDLHSELNLSSLELGDSALYFCASSVDSTGGSEKLFFGSGTQLSVL.

For the CDR3, the DNA is TGTGCCAGCAGCTTATGGGGTTCAGATACGCAGTATTTT. It is translated as CASSLWGSDTQYF. The chain is built from TRBV5-6 and TRBJ2-3; no definite D call. CDR1 is SGHDT, CDR2 YYEEEE, per germline. V was pared by 2 bases and J by 4 bases, with 8 bases between. The CDR3 covers 13 residues.

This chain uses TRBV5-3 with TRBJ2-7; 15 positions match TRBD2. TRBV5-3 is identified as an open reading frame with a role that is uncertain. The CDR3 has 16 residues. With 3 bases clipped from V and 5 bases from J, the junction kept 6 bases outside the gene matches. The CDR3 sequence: CARSSRTSGRADEQYF. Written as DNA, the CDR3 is TGTGCCAGAAGCTCTCGGACTAGCGGGAGGGCCGACGAGCAGTACTTC.

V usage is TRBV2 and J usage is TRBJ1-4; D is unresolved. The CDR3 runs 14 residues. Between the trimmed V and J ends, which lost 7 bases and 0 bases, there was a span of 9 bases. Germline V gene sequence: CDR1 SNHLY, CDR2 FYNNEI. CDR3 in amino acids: CASKIVPTNEKLFF. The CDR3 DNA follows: TGTGCCAGCAAAATTGTCCCAACTAATGAAAAACTGTTTTTT. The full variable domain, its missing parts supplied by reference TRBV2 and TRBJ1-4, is EPEVTQTPSHQVTQMGQEVILRCVPISNHLYFYWYRQILGQKVEFLVSFYNNEISEKSEIFDDQFSVERPDGSNFTLKIRSTKLEDSAMYFCASKIVPTNEKLFFGSGTQLSVL.

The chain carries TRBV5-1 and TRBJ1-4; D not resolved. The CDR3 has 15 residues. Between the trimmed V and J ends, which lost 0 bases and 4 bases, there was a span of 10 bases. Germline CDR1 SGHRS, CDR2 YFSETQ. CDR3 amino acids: CASSLGGFGNEKLFF. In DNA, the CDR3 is TGCGCCAGCAGCTTGGGAGGGTTCGGTAATGAAAAACTGTTTTTT.

CDR3 region: CASSVDLVNTEAFF. CDR3 bases: TGTGCCAGCAGCGTAGACCTGGTGAACACTGAAGCTTTCTTT. The rearrangement joins TRBV9 to TRBJ1-1; D gene uncertain. The CDR3 extends over 14 amino acids. Germline values: CDR1 SGDLS, CDR2 YYNGEE. Between the trimmed V and J ends, which lost 0 bases and 0 bases, there was a span of 6 bases.

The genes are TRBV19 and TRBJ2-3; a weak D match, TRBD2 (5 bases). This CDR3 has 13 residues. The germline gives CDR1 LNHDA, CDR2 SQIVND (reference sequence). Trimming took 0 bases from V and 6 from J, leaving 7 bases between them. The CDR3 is CASSIDGGDTQYF. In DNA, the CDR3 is TGTGCCAGTAGTATAGACGGAGGTGATACGCAGTATTTT.